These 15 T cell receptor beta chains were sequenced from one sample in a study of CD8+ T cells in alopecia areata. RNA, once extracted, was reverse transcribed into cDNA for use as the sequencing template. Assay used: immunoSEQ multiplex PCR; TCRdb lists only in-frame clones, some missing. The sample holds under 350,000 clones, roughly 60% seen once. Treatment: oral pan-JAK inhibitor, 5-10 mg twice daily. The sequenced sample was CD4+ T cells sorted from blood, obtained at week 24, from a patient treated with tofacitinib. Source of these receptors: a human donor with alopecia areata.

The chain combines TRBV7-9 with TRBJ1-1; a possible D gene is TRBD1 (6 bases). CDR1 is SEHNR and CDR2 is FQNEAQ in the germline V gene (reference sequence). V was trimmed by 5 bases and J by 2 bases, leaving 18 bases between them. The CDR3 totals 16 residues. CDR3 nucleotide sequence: TGTGCCAGCAGCCCCCAAGGACAGACCTCCAACACTGAAGCTTTCTTT. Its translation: CASSPQGQTSNTEAFF. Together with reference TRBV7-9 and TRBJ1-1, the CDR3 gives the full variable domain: DTGVSQNPRHKITKRGQNVTFRCDPISEHNRLYWYRQTLGQGPEFLTYFQNEAQLEKSRLLSDRFSAERPKGSFSTLEIQRTEQGDSAMYLCASSPQGQTSNTEAFFGQGTRLTVV.

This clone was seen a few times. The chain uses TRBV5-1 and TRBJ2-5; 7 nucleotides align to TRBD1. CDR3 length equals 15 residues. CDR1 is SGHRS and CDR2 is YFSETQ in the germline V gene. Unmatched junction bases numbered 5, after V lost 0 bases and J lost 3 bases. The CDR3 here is CASSLALTGKETQYF. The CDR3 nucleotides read TGCGCCAGCAGCTTGGCCCTGACAGGGAAAGAGACCCAGTACTTC.

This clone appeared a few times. The CDR3: CASSGDSYTEAFF. Here the CDR3 DNA reads TGTGCCAGCAGCGGGGACAGCTACACTGAAGCTTTCTTT. This rearrangement joins TRBV5-4 to TRBJ1-1; 7 nucleotides match TRBD1. The CDR3 consists of 13 residues. Germline V lookup: CDR1 SGHNT, CDR2 YYREEE (reference sequence). Unmatched junction bases numbered 3, after V lost 4 bases and J lost 3 bases.

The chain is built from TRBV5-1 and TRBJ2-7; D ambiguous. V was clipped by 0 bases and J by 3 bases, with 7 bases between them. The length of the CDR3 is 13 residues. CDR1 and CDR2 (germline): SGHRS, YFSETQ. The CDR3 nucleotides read TGCGCCAGCAGCTTGGGCCAGGTCTACGAGCAGTACTTC. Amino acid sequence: CASSLGQVYEQYF. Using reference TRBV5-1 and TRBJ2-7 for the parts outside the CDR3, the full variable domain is KAGVTQTPRYLIKTRGQQVTLSCSPISGHRSVSWYQQTPGQGLQFLFEYFSETQRNKGNFPGRFSGRQFSNSRSEMNVSTLELGDSALYLCASSLGQVYEQYFGPGTRLTVT.

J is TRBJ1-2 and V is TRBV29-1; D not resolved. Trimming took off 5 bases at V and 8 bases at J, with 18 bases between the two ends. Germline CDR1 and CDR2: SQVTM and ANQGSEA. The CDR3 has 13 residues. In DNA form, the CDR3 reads TGCAGCGTTCGCTCTCTCGCGGAGCCAGGCTACACCTTC. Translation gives CSVRSLAEPGYTF.

Here the CDR3 reads CSVQGASPSSPLHF. The CDR3 bases are TGCAGCGTTCAGGGGGCGAGCCCTAGCTCACCCCTCCACTTT. The J gene is TRBJ1-6, the V gene TRBV29-1; 8 positions match TRBD1. J gave up 10 bases and V 5 bases, and 10 bases lay outside the gene matches. The length of the CDR3 is 14 residues. Germline V gene sequence: CDR1 SQVTM, CDR2 ANQGSEA.

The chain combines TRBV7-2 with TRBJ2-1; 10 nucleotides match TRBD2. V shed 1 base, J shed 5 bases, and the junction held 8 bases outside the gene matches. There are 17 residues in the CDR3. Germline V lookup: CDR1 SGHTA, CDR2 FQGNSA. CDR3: CASSLVSSGGLNNEQFF. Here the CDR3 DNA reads TGTGCCAGCAGCTTAGTGTCTAGCGGGGGACTTAACAATGAGCAGTTCTTC.

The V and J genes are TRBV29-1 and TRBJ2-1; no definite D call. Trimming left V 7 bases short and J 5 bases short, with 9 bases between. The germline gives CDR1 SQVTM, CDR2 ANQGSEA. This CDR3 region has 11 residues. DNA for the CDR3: TGCAGCGCCGACCGAAACAATGAGCAGTTCTTC. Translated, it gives CSADRNNEQFF.

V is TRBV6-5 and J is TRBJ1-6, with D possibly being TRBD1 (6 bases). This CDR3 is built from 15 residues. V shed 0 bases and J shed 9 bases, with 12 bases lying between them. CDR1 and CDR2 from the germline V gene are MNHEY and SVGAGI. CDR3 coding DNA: TGTGCCAGCAGTTACTCGGGGGGCCCAAGTTCACCCCTCCACTTT. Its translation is CASSYSGGPSSPLHF.

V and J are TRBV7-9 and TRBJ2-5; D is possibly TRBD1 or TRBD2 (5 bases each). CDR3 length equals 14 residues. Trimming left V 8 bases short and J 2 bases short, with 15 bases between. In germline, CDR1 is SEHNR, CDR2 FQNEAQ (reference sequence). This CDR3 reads CASRRPREQETQYF. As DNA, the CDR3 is TGTGCCAGCCGAAGGCCCAGGGAGCAAGAGACCCAGTACTTC.

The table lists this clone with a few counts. CDR3: CSVRGRQQETQYF. In DNA form, the CDR3 reads TGCAGCGTCAGGGGGAGACAACAAGAGACCCAGTACTTC. This chain connects TRBV29-1 to TRBJ2-5; TRBD1 aligns across 7 bases. The V segment lost 6 bases and the J segment 2 bases; nucleotides outside the gene matches: 6. Germline assignment: CDR1 SQVTM and CDR2 ANQGSEA. The CDR3 runs to 13 residues.

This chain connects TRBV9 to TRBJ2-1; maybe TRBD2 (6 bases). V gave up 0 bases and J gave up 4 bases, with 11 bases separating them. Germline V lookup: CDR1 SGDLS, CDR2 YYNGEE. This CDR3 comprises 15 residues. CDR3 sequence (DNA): TGTGCCAGCAGCGTAGATCGCGGGGCATACAATGAGCAGTTCTTC. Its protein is CASSVDRGAYNEQFF. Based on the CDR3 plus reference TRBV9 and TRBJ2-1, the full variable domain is DSGVTQTPKHLITATGQRVTLRCSPRSGDLSVYWYQQSLDQGLQFLIQYYNGEERAKGNILERFSAQQFPDLHSELNLSSLELGDSALYFCASSVDRGAYNEQFFGPGTRLTVL.

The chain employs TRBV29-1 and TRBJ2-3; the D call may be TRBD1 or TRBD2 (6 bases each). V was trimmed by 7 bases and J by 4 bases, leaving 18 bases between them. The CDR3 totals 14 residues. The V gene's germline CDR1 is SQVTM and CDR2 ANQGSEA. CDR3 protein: CSAQGRGLPDTQYF. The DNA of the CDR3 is TGCAGCGCCCAAGGTCGGGGGCTTCCAGATACGCAGTATTTT.

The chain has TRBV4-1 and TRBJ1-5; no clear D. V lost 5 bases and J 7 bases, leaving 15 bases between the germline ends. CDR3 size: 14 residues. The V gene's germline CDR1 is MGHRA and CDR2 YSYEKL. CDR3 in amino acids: CASSSGEKRQPQHF. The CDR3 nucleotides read TGCGCCAGCAGCAGCGGAGAAAAACGACAGCCCCAGCATTTT.

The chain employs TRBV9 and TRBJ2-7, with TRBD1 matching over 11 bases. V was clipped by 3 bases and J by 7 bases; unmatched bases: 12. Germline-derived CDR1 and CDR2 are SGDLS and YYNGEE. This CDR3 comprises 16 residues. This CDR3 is CASSALIGQGAGEQYF. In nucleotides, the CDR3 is TGTGCCAGCAGCGCCCTTATCGGACAGGGGGCGGGTGAGCAGTACTTC.